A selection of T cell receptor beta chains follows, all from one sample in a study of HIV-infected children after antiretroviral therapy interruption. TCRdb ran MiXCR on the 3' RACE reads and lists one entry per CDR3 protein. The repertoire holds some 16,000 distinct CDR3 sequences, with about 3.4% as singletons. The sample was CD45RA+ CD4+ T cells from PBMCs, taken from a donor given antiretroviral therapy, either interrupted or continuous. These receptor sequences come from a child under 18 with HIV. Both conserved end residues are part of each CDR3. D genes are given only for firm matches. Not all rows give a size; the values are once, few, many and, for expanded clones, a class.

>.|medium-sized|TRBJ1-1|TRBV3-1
CASSQDGGVNTEAFF
TGTGCCAGCAGCCAAGATGGGGGAGTAAACACTGAAGCTTTCTTT
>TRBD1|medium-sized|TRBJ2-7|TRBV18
CASSLGQVAGEQYF
TGTGCCAGCTCCCTCGGACAGGTGGCAGGCGAGCAGTACTTC
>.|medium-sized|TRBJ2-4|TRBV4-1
CASSRPVVQGGPSNIQYF
TGCGCCAGCAGCCGCCCGGTTGTCCAAGGGGGTCCCTCAAACATTCAGTACTTC
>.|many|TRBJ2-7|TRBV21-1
CASSLSGTGGVYEQYF
TGTGCCAGCAGTCTGTCCGGGACTGGGGGGGTCTATGAACAGTACTTC
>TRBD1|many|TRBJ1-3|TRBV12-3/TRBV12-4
CASSFRTGGETIYF
TGTGCCAGCAGTTTTCGGACAGGAGGAGAAACCATATATTTT
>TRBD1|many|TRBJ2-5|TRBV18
CASSRGTDQETQYF
TGTGCCAGCTCACGGGGGACAGACCAAGAGACCCAGTACTTC
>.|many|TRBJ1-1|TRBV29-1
CSVGAGITEAFF
TGCAGCGTTGGGGCGGGGATCACTGAAGCTTTCTTT
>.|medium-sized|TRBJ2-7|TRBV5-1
CASLEGGAREQYF
TGCGCCAGCTTGGAGGGGGGGGCGCGAGAGCAGTACTTC
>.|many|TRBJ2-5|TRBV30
CAWSAQTGRETQYF
TGTGCCTGGAGTGCACAGACAGGGAGGGAGACCCAGTACTTC
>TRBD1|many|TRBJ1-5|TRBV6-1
CATSGGSGNQPQHF
TGTGCCACCTCAGGGGGTTCGGGCAATCAGCCCCAGCATTTT
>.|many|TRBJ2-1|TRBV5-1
CASSLFSQAVSATSIRHYNEQFF
TGCGCCAGCAGCTTGTTTAGTCAGGCGGTCTCCGCTACCTCTATACGACATTACAATGAGCAGTTCTTC
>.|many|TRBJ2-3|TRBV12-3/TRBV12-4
CASSFLGGTDTQYF
TGTGCCAGCAGTTTTCTAGGGGGCACAGATACGCAGTATTTT
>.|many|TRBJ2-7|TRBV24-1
CATSDAGGSSDEQYF
TGTGCCACCAGTGATGCCGGGGGCTCGAGTGACGAGCAGTACTTC
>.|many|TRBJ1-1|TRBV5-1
CASSFVTENTEAFF
TGCGCCAGCAGCTTTGTAACCGAGAACACTGAAGCTTTCTTT
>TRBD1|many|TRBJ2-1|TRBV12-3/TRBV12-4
CASSPQGAGAEQFF
TGTGCCAGCAGCCCCCAGGGGGCGGGTGCTGAGCAGTTCTTC
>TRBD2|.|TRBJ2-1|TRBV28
CASSWGSTGGLREQFF
TGTGCCAGCAGTTGGGGATCTACGGGGGGGCTGAGGGAGCAGTTCTTC
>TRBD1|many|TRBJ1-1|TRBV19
CASSMTDRGLNTEAFF
TGTGCCAGTAGTATGACGGACAGGGGTCTTAACACTGAAGCTTTCTTT
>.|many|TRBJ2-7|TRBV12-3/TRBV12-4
CASSLLGDYEQYF
TGTGCCAGCAGTTTATTGGGTGATTACGAGCAGTACTTC
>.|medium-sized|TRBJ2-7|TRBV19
CASSIGQGGSYEQYF
TGTGCCAGTAGTATCGGTCAGGGAGGCTCCTACGAGCAGTACTTC
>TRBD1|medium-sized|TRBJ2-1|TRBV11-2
CASSFRGQGDNEQFF
TGTGCCAGCAGCTTCAGGGGACAGGGTGACAATGAGCAGTTCTTC
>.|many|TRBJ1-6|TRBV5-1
CASSLEPGANSPLHF
TGCGCCAGCAGCTTGGAGCCAGGGGCTAATTCACCCCTCCACTTT
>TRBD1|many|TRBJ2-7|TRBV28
CASSPTDRGSEQYF
TGTGCCAGCAGTCCGACGGACAGGGGGAGCGAGCAGTACTTC
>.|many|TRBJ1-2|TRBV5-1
CASSSTTALQGYTF
TGCGCCAGCAGCTCGACGACGGCGCTTCAAGGCTACACCTTC
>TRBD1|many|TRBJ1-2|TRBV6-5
CASSALGLQGKFYGYTF
TGTGCCAGCAGTGCACTAGGTCTACAGGGGAAGTTCTATGGCTACACCTTC
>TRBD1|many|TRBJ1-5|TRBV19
CASATGSNQPQHF
TGTGCCAGTGCGACAGGGAGCAATCAGCCCCAGCATTTT
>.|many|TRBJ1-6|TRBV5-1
CASSLPWANSPLHF
TGCGCCAGCAGCTTGCCCTGGGCAAACTCACCCCTCCACTTT
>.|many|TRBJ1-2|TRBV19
CASSIPRVRVTGYTF
TGTGCCAGTAGTATCCCACGGGTTCGAGTGACCGGCTACACCTTC
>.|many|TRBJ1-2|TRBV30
CAWDRTYGYTF
TGTGCCTGGGACAGGACCTATGGCTACACCTTC